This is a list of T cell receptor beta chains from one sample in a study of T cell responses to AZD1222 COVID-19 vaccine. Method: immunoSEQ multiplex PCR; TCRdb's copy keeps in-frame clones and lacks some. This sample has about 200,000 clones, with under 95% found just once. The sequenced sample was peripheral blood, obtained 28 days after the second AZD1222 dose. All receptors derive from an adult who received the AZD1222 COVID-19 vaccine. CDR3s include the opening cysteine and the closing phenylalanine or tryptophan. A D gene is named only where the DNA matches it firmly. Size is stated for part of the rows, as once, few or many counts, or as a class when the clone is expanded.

cdr3_aa: CASSFDRNTGELFF
cdr3_nt: TGTGCCAGCAGCTTTGACAGGAACACCGGGGAGCTGTTTTTT
clone_size: once
j_call: TRBJ2-2
d_call: NA
v_call: TRBV7-9

cdr3_aa: CASSQRLANYEQYF
cdr3_nt: TGTGCCAGCAGCCAGCGACTAGCGAACTACGAGCAGTACTTC
clone_size: NA
j_call: TRBJ2-7
d_call: TRBD2
v_call: TRBV3-1/TRBV3-2

cdr3_aa: CASSKGFPETQYF
cdr3_nt: TGTGCCAGCAGTAAGGGTTTCCCAGAGACCCAGTACTTC
clone_size: NA
j_call: TRBJ2-5
d_call: NA
v_call: TRBV12-3/TRBV12-4

cdr3_aa: CASSVSGSTDTQYF
cdr3_nt: TGTGCCAGCAGTGTTAGCGGGTCCACAGATACGCAGTATTTT
clone_size: NA
j_call: TRBJ2-3
d_call: TRBD2
v_call: TRBV25-1

cdr3_aa: CASSLQGSTLKAFF
cdr3_nt: TGTGCCAGCAGTCTACAGGGATCAACACTTAAAGCTTTCTTT
clone_size: NA
j_call: TRBJ1-1
d_call: NA
v_call: TRBV28

cdr3_aa: CASSRKTGTTNTEAFF
cdr3_nt: TGTGCCAGCTCACGGAAAACAGGGACTACCAACACTGAAGCTTTCTTT
clone_size: NA
j_call: TRBJ1-1
d_call: NA
v_call: TRBV18

cdr3_aa: CASSQGGSGELFF
cdr3_nt: TGTGCCAGCAGCCAAGGCGGGTCCGGGGAGCTGTTTTTT
clone_size: NA
j_call: TRBJ2-2
d_call: NA
v_call: TRBV3-1/TRBV3-2

cdr3_aa: CASSQAILTTYNEQFF
cdr3_nt: TGCGCCAGCAGCCAAGCGATCCTTACAACCTACAATGAGCAGTTCTTC
clone_size: few
j_call: TRBJ2-1
d_call: NA
v_call: TRBV4-1

cdr3_aa: CASSLEYGVGNTIYF
cdr3_nt: TGCGCCAGCAGCTTGGAGTACGGAGTTGGGAACACCATATATTTT
clone_size: NA
j_call: TRBJ1-3
d_call: NA
v_call: TRBV5-1

cdr3_aa: CASSLGGNAMRPYEQYF
cdr3_nt: TGTGCCAGCAGCTTGGGGGGAAACGCGATGCGGCCGTACGAGCAGTACTTC
clone_size: few
j_call: TRBJ2-7
d_call: NA
v_call: TRBV13

cdr3_aa: CASSDPVGGAIRDTQYF
cdr3_nt: TGCGCCAGCAGTGACCCAGTCGGAGGAGCGATACGAGATACGCAGTATTTT
clone_size: many
j_call: TRBJ2-3
d_call: NA
v_call: TRBV10-2

cdr3_aa: CASRGQGASYEQYF
cdr3_nt: TGTGCCAGCAGGGGACAGGGGGCTTCCTACGAGCAGTACTTC
clone_size: once
j_call: TRBJ2-7
d_call: TRBD1
v_call: TRBV28

cdr3_aa: CASSEAGSGNYGYTF
cdr3_nt: TGTGCCAGCAGCGAGGCAGGGTCGGGTAACTATGGCTACACCTTC
clone_size: NA
j_call: TRBJ1-2
d_call: NA
v_call: TRBV9

cdr3_aa: CATSDPGQGYGYTF
cdr3_nt: TGTGCCACCAGTGACCCGGGACAGGGCTATGGCTACACCTTC
clone_size: NA
j_call: TRBJ1-2
d_call: TRBD1
v_call: TRBV24-1

cdr3_aa: CASSSDRLGNQPQHF
cdr3_nt: TGTGCCAGCAGTTCCGACAGGCTCGGCAATCAGCCCCAGCATTTT
clone_size: few
j_call: TRBJ1-5
d_call: NA
v_call: TRBV27

cdr3_aa: CASSFRGGNGYTF
cdr3_nt: TGTGCCAGCAGTTTTAGAGGGGGAAATGGCTACACCTTC
clone_size: NA
j_call: TRBJ1-2
d_call: NA
v_call: TRBV27

cdr3_aa: CASSSPGGAVSTEAFF
cdr3_nt: TGTGCCAGTAGTTCCCCAGGGGGCGCAGTAAGTACTGAAGCTTTCTTT
clone_size: few
j_call: TRBJ1-1
d_call: TRBD1
v_call: TRBV19